What follows are 12 T cell receptor beta chains derived from one specimen sequenced in a study of blood T cell repertoires in COVID-19 (TCRdb year 2020). The library relied on the immunoSEQ multiplex PCR assay. Imported from immuneACCESS, the table was reduced by TCRdb to in-frame sequences with V and J called. These copies leave out some clones; in studies compared against another copy, an unresolved V gene accounts for under half, and the cause of the remainder is not known. Within this sample are around 500,000 clones, with roughly 90% of them counted one time only. The ten largest clonotypes hold over 1.5% of the sample. The sequenced material came from PBMCs or T cells enriched from blood (not recorded which). These TCRs come from a woman between 35 and 50 years old who had recovered from COVID-19.

CDR3 sequence reads: CASSYQGGNTIYF. Written as DNA, the CDR3 is TGTGCCAGCAGCTACCAGGGTGGAAACACCATATATTTT. The chain employs TRBV11-3 and TRBJ1-3, with TRBD1 as a possible D gene (5 bases). CDR1 SGHNT and CDR2 YENEEA come from the germline V gene. The germline V and J ends were trimmed by 4 bases and 3 bases, with 7 bases remaining between them. The CDR3 extends over 13 amino acids.

The chain uses TRBV2 and TRBJ2-3; D is unclear. Deletions cut 2 bases from V and 1 base from J, with 10 bases between. Germline CDR1 and CDR2: SNHLY and FYNNEI. The CDR3 runs to 15 residues. The CDR3 DNA reads TGTGCCAGCAGTGAAAATAGCCTACGCACAGATACGCAGTATTTT. It is translated as CASSENSLRTDTQYF. The full variable domain, in which reference TRBV2 and TRBJ2-3 provide the parts outside the CDR3, is EPEVTQTPSHQVTQMGQEVILRCVPISNHLYFYWYRQILGQKVEFLVSFYNNEISEKSEIFDDQFSVERPDGSNFTLKIRSTKLEDSAMYFCASSENSLRTDTQYFGPGTRLTVL.

This clone was observed a single time. This sample includes further DNA sequences coding for the same CDR3. V gene TRBV12-3 or TRBV12-4 combines with J gene TRBJ2-3; D is unclear. This CDR3 has 12 residues. Trimming shortened V by 4 bases and J by 2 bases, and 4 bases separated the two germline ends. The CDR3 DNA reads TGTGCCAGCAGTTCGTCCACAGATACGCAGTATTTT. This sequence encodes CASSSSTDTQYF.

This clone has a single count. V gene TRBV5-4 combines with J gene TRBJ2-1; 7 nucleotides align to TRBD2. The CDR3 spans 15 residues. With 4 bases clipped from V and 3 bases from J, the junction kept 7 bases outside the gene matches. Germline values: CDR1 SGHNT, CDR2 YYREEE (reference sequence). The DNA of the CDR3 is TGTGCCAGCAGCCTAACTAGCGCGTTCTACAATGAGCAGTTCTTC. Amino acids: CASSLTSAFYNEQFF.

This chain connects TRBV20-1 to TRBJ1-6; maybe TRBD1 (5 bases). Germline V gives CDR1 DFQATT, CDR2 SNEGSKA (reference sequence). The CDR3 extends over 13 amino acids. V shed 3 bases and J shed 5 bases, with 8 bases lying between them. The CDR3 sequence: CSASRGDNSPLHF. DNA for the CDR3: TGCAGTGCTAGTAGGGGTGATAATTCACCCCTCCACTTT.

This chain uses TRBV24-1 with TRBJ1-1, with 7 bases lining up with TRBD1. This CDR3 is 13 amino acids long. The ends lost 4 bases at V and 10 bases at J; junction bases unmatched: 8. Germline CDR1 KGHDR, CDR2 SFDVKD. The DNA for the CDR3 is TGTGCCACCAGTGACCCAAGACAGGGAGGAGCTTTCTTT. This translates into CATSDPRQGGAFF.

V is TRBV13 and J is TRBJ2-7; a weak D match, TRBD2 (6 bases). The CDR3 has 14 amino acids. Germline V gene sequence: CDR1 PRHDT, CDR2 FYEKMQ (reference sequence). The V and J ends lost 5 bases and 3 bases respectively, with 14 bases between them. The CDR3 region is CASSMGLDLYEQYF. The CDR3 nucleotides read TGTGCCAGCAGCATGGGACTGGACCTCTACGAGCAGTACTTC.

V and J are TRBV18 and TRBJ2-7; 8 nucleotides line up with TRBD2. The V gene's germline CDR1 is KGHSH and CDR2 LQKENI. V shed 3 bases and J 5 bases; nucleotides not matched to a gene: 6. The CDR3 spans 14 residues. CDR3 loop: CASSPSGSRNEQYF. CDR3 nucleotides: TGTGCCAGCTCACCCAGCGGGAGTAGAAACGAGCAGTACTTC.

The chain recombines TRBV6-5 with TRBJ2-7, with 8 bases that match TRBD1. Germline V gives CDR1 MNHEY, CDR2 SVGAGI. There are 14 residues in the CDR3. V dropped 8 bases and J dropped 2; count of bases not matched to a gene: 8. The CDR3 loop is CASGWRDRPYEQYF. The CDR3 DNA reads as TGTGCCAGCGGGTGGCGGGACAGGCCCTACGAGCAGTACTTC.

V is TRBV9 and J is TRBJ2-3, with 7 bases matching TRBD2. Germline loops: CDR1 SGDLS, CDR2 YYNGEE. The CDR3 consists of 17 residues. Trimming took 0 bases from V and 1 from J; bases not matched to a gene: 8. The CDR3 region has the DNA TGTGCCAGCAGCGTAGCTGGGAGGGTCGCGGGCACAGATACGCAGTATTTT. Its translation is CASSVAGRVAGTDTQYF.

The gene calls are TRBV21-1 and TRBJ2-7; TRBD2, the D gene given by the table, was not confirmed from the DNA. TRBV21-1 is an annotated pseudogene. The CDR3 is 17 amino acids. CDR3 loop: CASSKAGAAGGLYEQYF. The CDR3 DNA sequence: TGTGCCAGCAGCAAAGCTGGGGCAGCGGGAGGATTATACGAGCAGTACTTC.

The chain links TRBV10-3 to TRBJ1-1; D is unclear. The CDR3 contains 16 residues. The germline V gene encodes CDR1 ENHRY and CDR2 SYGVKD. With 3 bases removed from V and 4 bases from J, the gap between germline ends came to 18 bases. The chain's CDR3 is CAISDLQRDSSTEAFF. Here the CDR3 DNA reads TGTGCCATCAGTGACTTGCAGAGGGATTCTAGCACTGAAGCTTTCTTT.